One and the same sample provided the 5 T cell receptor beta chains below, sequenced in a study of T cell responses to AZD1222 COVID-19 vaccine. The protocol was immunoSEQ multiplex PCR, while the TCRdb copy is restricted to in-frame clones and leaves out a portion. The table records more than 150,000 clones, around 95% of them present only once. The sequencing used peripheral blood, collected on day 0 of AZD1222 vaccination. These receptors all stem from an adult in good health.

This rearrangement joins TRBV19 to TRBJ1-5; D is possibly TRBD1 (5 bases). The V gene lost 4 bases and the J gene lost 0 bases, with 13 bases spanning the gap. Germline CDR1 LNHDA, CDR2 SQIVND (reference sequence). This CDR3 spans 16 amino acids. The DNA of the CDR3 is TGTGCCAGTAGTAGAGGGACGGTATATAGCAATCAGCCCCAGCATTTT. Its translation is CASSRGTVYSNQPQHF.

The V and J genes are TRBV3-1 (or the pseudogene TRBV3-2) and TRBJ2-1; the D gene is possibly TRBD1 (5 bases). Germline V gene data show CDR1 as LGHDT and CDR2 as YNNKEL (reference sequence). CDR3 length: 15 residues. V was shortened by 0 bases and J by 4 bases, with 10 bases between the two germline ends. The CDR3 reads CASSQDPTVYNEQFF. The CDR3 nucleotides read TGTGCCAGCAGCCAAGATCCGACAGTATACAATGAGCAGTTCTTC.

V gene TRBV28 combines with J gene TRBJ2-7; D ambiguous. Looked up from germline, CDR1 is MDHEN and CDR2 is SYDVKM. The CDR3 covers 15 residues. Trimming took off 3 bases at V and 2 bases at J, with 14 bases between the two ends. CDR3 protein: CASSFILFGPYEQYF. CDR3 sequence (DNA): TGTGCCAGCAGTTTTATCTTGTTCGGACCCTACGAGCAGTACTTC.

The chain carries TRBV28 and TRBJ2-7; tentative D call: TRBD1 (5 bases). The CDR3 has 15 residues. V gave up 8 bases and J gave up 6 bases, with 23 bases separating them. Germline loops: CDR1 MDHEN, CDR2 SYDVKM. The CDR3 here is CASASGHSLYAEQYF. The CDR3 DNA sequence: TGTGCCAGCGCGTCAGGACACTCCTTATACGCCGAGCAGTACTTC.

The chain couples TRBV18 to TRBJ1-5; 8 nucleotides match TRBD1. The germline V gene encodes CDR1 KGHSH and CDR2 LQKENI. The trim removed 1 base at V and 5 bases at J, leaving 10 bases unmatched. CDR3 length: 17 amino acids. The CDR3 DNA follows: TGTGCCAGCTCACCACGCGAGACAGGGGAATCAGATCAGCCCCAGCATTTT. This codes for CASSPRETGESDQPQHF.